Listed here are 22 T cell receptor beta chains from one sample, sequenced in a study of T cell responses to AZD1222 COVID-19 vaccine. The data were produced by immunoSEQ multiplex PCR, yet TCRdb's version contains in-frame clones alone and is incomplete. The table lists around 170,000 clones, just over 85% of them singletons. This sample comprised peripheral blood, obtained 28 days after the second AZD1222 dose. The receptors originated from an adult who received the AZD1222 COVID-19 vaccine.

The CDR3 is CASSYLGQPQHF. Here the CDR3 DNA reads TGTGCCAGCAGCTACCTCGGGCAGCCCCAGCATTTT. The chain couples TRBV7-2 to TRBJ1-5; no clear D. CDR1 SGHTA and CDR2 FQGNSA come from the germline V gene. This CDR3 is 12 amino acids long. The germline V and J ends were trimmed by 4 bases and 7 bases, with 8 bases remaining between them.

As for this clone: The sample has other DNA sequences that encode this CDR3 too. V and J are TRBV19 and TRBJ1-2; 8 bases map to TRBD1. J gave up 4 bases and V 2 bases, and 3 bases lay outside the gene matches. This CDR3 contains 14 residues. The germline CDR1 and CDR2 sequences are LNHDA and SQIVND (reference sequence). The CDR3 loop reads CASSIPGQGYGYTF. The CDR3 nucleotides read TGTGCCAGTAGTATACCAGGACAGGGCTATGGCTACACCTTC.

The chain uses TRBV3-1 (or the pseudogene TRBV3-2) and TRBJ1-2; unclear D gene. CDR3 length: 11 residues. V lost 3 bases, J lost 3 bases, and 2 bases lay in between. The germline gives CDR1 LGHDT, CDR2 YNNKEL (reference sequence). The CDR3 sequence: CASSQYYGYTF. Written as DNA, the CDR3 is TGTGCCAGCAGCCAGTACTATGGCTACACCTTC.

This clone appeared a few times. The gene calls are TRBV3-1 (or the pseudogene TRBV3-2) and TRBJ2-7, with 8 bases matching TRBD1. The ends lost 3 bases at V and 6 bases at J; junction bases unmatched: 10. CDR1 is LGHDT and CDR2 is YNNKEL in the germline V gene (reference sequence). The CDR3 has 15 amino acids. The CDR3, as DNA: TGTGCCAGCAGCCAGCTTGGACAGGGCGATACCGAGCAGTACTTC. Translation: CASSQLGQGDTEQYF.

The chain couples TRBV7-8 to TRBJ1-5, with 8 bases identical to TRBD1. V shed 5 bases and J 8 bases; nucleotides not matched to a gene: 5. The CDR3 consists of 13 residues. The V gene's germline CDR1 is SGHVS and CDR2 FQNEAQ. The CDR3 loop is CASSRDRGEPQHF. The CDR3 nucleotides read TGTGCCAGCAGCCGAGACAGGGGCGAGCCCCAGCATTTT.

This chain uses TRBV19 with TRBJ2-2; D is uncertain. The V and J ends lost 3 bases and 5 bases respectively, with 16 bases between them. The CDR3 extends over 16 amino acids. In germline, CDR1 is LNHDA, CDR2 SQIVND (reference sequence). The CDR3 nucleotides read TGTGCCAGTAGTATGGAACTGGTTGTGGGGACCGGGGAGCTGTTTTTT. It translates to CASSMELVVGTGELFF.

The gene calls are TRBV30 and TRBJ1-5, with D possibly TRBD1 on 5 matching bases. V was cut by 3 bases and J by 7 bases, with 16 bases left in between. Germline loops: CDR1 GTSNPN, CDR2 SVGIG (reference sequence). The CDR3 spans 14 residues. The CDR3 reads CAWSPDRGEQPQHF. In DNA, the CDR3 is TGTGCCTGGAGCCCCGACAGAGGGGAGCAGCCCCAGCATTTT.

The J gene is TRBJ1-2, the V gene TRBV28; no definite D call. The CDR3 is 12 residues long. Trimming removed 2 bases at V and 8 bases at J, with 9 bases between. Germline CDR1 reads MDHEN; CDR2 reads SYDVKM. The CDR3 loop reads CASSLRAEGYTF. CDR3 in DNA: TGTGCCAGCAGTTTAAGGGCGGAAGGCTACACCTTC.

This chain joins TRBV6-1 and TRBJ1-6, with a tentative D call TRBD1 (6 bases). The CDR3 is 16 residues long. Trimming took 1 base from V and 10 from J, leaving 17 bases between them. Germline V CDR1 and CDR2: MNHNS, SASEGT. Written as DNA, the CDR3 is TGTGCCAGCAGTGAAGTTTCCCCACGGGGGGGCTCACCCCTCCACTTT. Protein: CASSEVSPRGGSPLHF.

This clone has just one count. The junction and the germline gene differ at one end; a read error may be behind it. The rearrangement uses TRBV6-5 and TRBJ1-4; the D gene is possibly TRBD1 (6 bases). The CDR3 sequence is 14 residues long. Germline V CDR1 and CDR2: MNHEY, SVGAGI. In nucleotides, the CDR3 is TGTGTCAGCTCACCCGGGACATCAGGTGAAAAACTGTTTTTT. Its protein is CVSSPGTSGEKLFF.

Here the CDR3 reads CASSWIGGHSYEQYF. The CDR3 nucleotides are TGTGCCAGCAGCTGGATCGGGGGACACTCCTACGAGCAGTACTTC. The chain has TRBV7-9 and TRBJ2-7; D possibly uses TRBD1 or TRBD2 (6 bases each). The CDR3 totals 15 residues. Germline loops: CDR1 SEHNR, CDR2 FQNEAQ (reference sequence). The V and J ends lost 4 bases and 0 bases respectively, with 13 bases between them.

A few counts support this clone. This chain joins TRBV5-4 and TRBJ1-3, with D maybe TRBD1 (6 bases). This CDR3 is built from 15 residues. In germline, CDR1 is SGHNT, CDR2 YYREEE (reference sequence). V shed 7 bases and J shed 0 bases, with 14 bases lying between them. CDR3 in DNA: TGTGCCAGCGAACTCAGGGGAAACTCTGGAAACACCATATATTTT. This gives the protein CASELRGNSGNTIYF. Together with reference TRBV5-4 and TRBJ1-3, the CDR3 gives the full variable domain: ETGVTQSPTHLIKTRGQQVTLRCSSQSGHNTVSWYQQALGQGPQFIFQYYREEENGRGNFPPRFSGLQFPNYSSELNVNALELDDSALYLCASELRGNSGNTIYFGEGSWLTVV.

This sequence joins TRBV5-8 and TRBJ1-2; D is undetermined. This CDR3 contains 14 residues. Trimming pared 0 bases from V and 6 bases from J, leaving 12 bases between. Per the germline V gene, CDR1 is SGHTS and CDR2 is YDEGEE. The chain's CDR3 is CASSLAAESHGYTF. The CDR3 nucleotides read TGTGCCAGCAGCTTGGCGGCAGAAAGCCATGGCTACACCTTC.

This clone showed up just a few times. The J gene is TRBJ1-1, the V gene TRBV10-3; no clear D. The CDR3 has 15 residues. V was cut by 0 bases and J by 1 base, with 9 bases left in between. Per the germline V gene, CDR1 is ENHRY and CDR2 is SYGVKD. The CDR3 DNA reads as TGTGCCATCAGTGAGTCTCTGGGAGGGAACACTGAAGCTTTCTTT. Its translation is CAISESLGGNTEAFF.

A few counts support this clone. Here the CDR3 reads CSVGTQGAGQPQHF. CDR3 sequence (DNA): TGCAGCGTTGGCACTCAGGGGGCGGGTCAGCCCCAGCATTTT. V and J are TRBV29-1 and TRBJ1-5; 8 positions match TRBD1. This CDR3 region has 14 residues. Germline V gene data show CDR1 as SQVTM and CDR2 as ANQGSEA. With 4 bases clipped from V and 6 bases from J, the junction kept 8 bases outside the gene matches.

V and J are TRBV5-1 and TRBJ2-2; no definite D call. V gave up 0 bases and J gave up 0 bases, with 6 bases separating them. Per the germline V gene, CDR1 is SGHRS and CDR2 is YFSETQ. The CDR3 has 15 residues. This CDR3 is CASSLERPNTGELFF. CDR3 coding DNA: TGCGCCAGCAGCTTGGAACGTCCGAACACCGGGGAGCTGTTTTTT.

V usage is TRBV19 and J usage is TRBJ2-7, with D perhaps TRBD1 or TRBD2 (5 bases each). Germline CDR1 LNHDA, CDR2 SQIVND (reference sequence). V lost 5 bases, J lost 4 bases, and 15 bases lay in between. There are 14 residues in the CDR3. The CDR3 region has the DNA TGTGCCAGTAGTTTCCGGGACCTGGGATACGAGCAGTACTTC. Translated: CASSFRDLGYEQYF.

This clone has only a few counts. The gene calls are TRBV5-4 and TRBJ2-3; TRBD2 aligns across 13 bases. The germline CDR1 and CDR2 sequences are SGHNT and YYREEE (reference sequence). Germline trimming cut 2 bases from V and 15 bases from J; bases unmatched to any gene: 9. This CDR3 comprises 14 residues. The CDR3 DNA reads TGTGCCAGCAGCTTACTAGCGGGGGGGCCAGAATCATATTTT. Amino acids: CASSLLAGGPESYF.

This chain links TRBV9 with TRBJ1-2; no definite D call. This CDR3 has 13 residues. Germline values: CDR1 SGDLS, CDR2 YYNGEE. Deletions cut 4 bases from V and 8 bases from J, with 15 bases between. CDR3 loop: CASSSTPGSGYTF. As DNA, the CDR3 is TGTGCCAGCAGCTCTACACCCGGTTCCGGCTACACCTTC.

This chain uses TRBV28 with TRBJ1-2; 8 bases agree with TRBD1. Germline loops: CDR1 MDHEN, CDR2 SYDVKM. This CDR3 region has 15 residues. V shed 5 bases, J shed 5 bases, and the junction held 10 bases outside the gene matches. The CDR3 reads CASSTRGRRFYGYTF. As DNA, the CDR3 is TGTGCCAGCAGTACCAGGGGGCGACGCTTTTATGGCTACACCTTC.

This CDR3 reads CASSLAGGEQETQYF. The CDR3 nucleotides read TGTGCCAGCAGCTTAGCGGGGGGCGAACAAGAGACCCAGTACTTC. The rearrangement joins TRBV7-8 to TRBJ2-5; D is possibly TRBD1 or TRBD2 (6 bases each). CDR1 is SGHVS, CDR2 FQNEAQ, per germline. The CDR3 spans 15 residues. Between the trimmed V and J ends, which lost 0 bases and 2 bases, there was a span of 10 bases.

The gene calls are TRBV28 and TRBJ1-1; D is perhaps TRBD1 (6 bases). The CDR3 extends over 16 amino acids. The germline V and J ends were trimmed by 1 base and 5 bases, with 17 bases remaining between them. The germline V gene has CDR1 MDHEN and CDR2 SYDVKM. This CDR3 reads CASSLLQGTYYTEAFF. In DNA, the CDR3 is TGTGCCAGCAGTTTATTACAGGGAACCTACTATACTGAAGCTTTCTTT.